This T cell receptor beta chain was sequenced for a study of blood T cell repertoires in COVID-19. Background on the study: Some COVID-19 samples were acute and others convalescent; all came from the United States, Italy and Spain.

The CDR3 covers 14 residues. Germline loops: CDR1 SGHNT, CDR2 YYREEE (reference sequence). V was trimmed by 4 bases and J by 0 bases, leaving 9 bases between them. As originally analysed: Reference gene primer amplification in the assay estimated nucleated cell counts. Profiling relied on immunoSEQ multiplex PCR, and the TCRdb table lists in-frame clones only, not all of them. Clone size and the V and J calls come from that table; the DNA yielded D and trimming. The data contain more than 50,000 clones, roughly four fifths of them singletons. The chain employs TRBV5-4 and TRBJ2-3; D is unclear. The source is an older woman with acute or convalescent COVID-19. Sequencing was carried out using peripheral blood. The CDR3 here is CASSSVTSTDTQYF. Written as DNA, the CDR3 is TGTGCCAGCAGCAGTGTCACAAGCACAGATACGCAGTATTTT.